Below, 27 T cell receptor beta chains from the same sample are listed, as sequenced in a study of metastatic and nonmetastatic thyroid tumors. All patients reached thyroid surgery having received no treatment beforehand. TCRdb re-called the PCR reads with MiXCR. The table has 13,000 to 15,000 clones, 29% seen once. The sample taken for sequencing was blood. The origin of the receptors is a female donor with papillary thyroid cancer or a benign thyroid nodule (not recorded which). Some clones in this sample may be carry-over from other donors' samples.

Only a few counts were recorded for this clone. CDR3 amino acids: CASRAGLAADTQYF. Written as DNA, the CDR3 is TGTGCCAGCAGGGCGGGACTAGCTGCAGATACGCAGTATTTT. The genes are TRBV6-1 and TRBJ2-3; the match to TRBD2 covers 9 bases. Per germline, CDR1 MNHNS and CDR2 SASEGT. J gave up 4 bases and V 6 bases, and 5 bases lay outside the gene matches. The CDR3 runs to 14 residues.

Within the sample, this clone is medium-sized. The V gene is TRBV12-3 or TRBV12-4, the J gene TRBJ2-3, with 13 bases fitting TRBD2. With V trimmed by 4 bases and J by 5 bases, 6 bases remained unmatched. The CDR3 sequence is 16 residues long. The CDR3 here is CASSWTSGGLGDTQYF. CDR3 bases: TGTGCCAGCAGTTGGACTAGCGGGGGCCTTGGAGATACGCAGTATTTT.

Comment on this clone: One end of the junction does not line up with germline, which may come from a read error. This chain links TRBV20-1 with TRBJ2-1; D could derive from TRBD1 or TRBD2 (5 bases each). The CDR3 is made up of 14 amino acids. The germline V gene has CDR1 DFQATT and CDR2 SNEGSKA (reference sequence). This CDR3 reads CCARDAGSYNVQFF. The CDR3 bases are TGCTGTGCCCGGGACGCCGGATCCTACAATGTGCAGTTCTTC.

The chain has TRBV9 and TRBJ1-6; D remains unclear. This CDR3 spans 13 amino acids. Germline assignment: CDR1 SGDLS and CDR2 YYNGEE. Trimming took 3 bases from V and 9 from J, leaving 10 bases between them. CDR3 nucleotides: TGTGCCAGCAGCGAAAGCGTGGGTTCACCCCTCCACTTT. Residues: CASSESVGSPLHF.

This clone was counted only a few times. The chain joins TRBV19 to TRBJ2-7; D gene uncertain. V was trimmed by 10 bases and J by 2 bases, leaving 18 bases between them. The CDR3 is made up of 14 amino acids. Per the germline V gene, CDR1 is LNHDA and CDR2 is SQIVND (reference sequence). CDR3 protein: CAISMAPITYEQYF. CDR3 coding DNA: TGTGCCATTTCTATGGCCCCGATCACCTACGAGCAGTACTTC.

This clone was seen repeatedly, ten times or more. The chain has TRBV9 and TRBJ2-5; 10 bases line up with TRBD2. The CDR3 spans 13 residues. V was clipped by 4 bases and J by 5 bases; unmatched bases: 2. The germline V gene encodes CDR1 SGDLS and CDR2 YYNGEE. CDR3 bases: TGTGCCAGCAGCCGACTAGCGGGCGAGACCCAGTACTTC. Its protein is CASSRLAGETQYF.

This clone occurred a few times. V is TRBV6-1 and J is TRBJ2-1; D possibly uses TRBD1 or TRBD2 (5 bases each). V was pared by 2 bases and J by 3 bases, with 14 bases between. The CDR3 consists of 16 residues. Germline values: CDR1 MNHNS, CDR2 SASEGT. The CDR3, as DNA: TGTGCCAGCAGTGAAAAACGGGGCGTCTACTACAATGAGCAGTTCTTC. Translation: CASSEKRGVYYNEQFF.

Comments on this clone: A read error may account for a junction end that differs from germline. The CDR3 nucleotides are TGCAGCGGGGGGCCAGTCTCCACCACCGGGGAGCGGTTTTTT. Encoded protein: CSGGPVSTTGERFF. V and J are TRBV20-1 and TRBJ2-2; tentatively, D is TRBD2 (7 bases). CDR3 length equals 14 residues. Germline V lookup: CDR1 DFQATT, CDR2 SNEGSKA (reference sequence).

This clone appeared many times. This chain uses TRBV27 with TRBJ1-1; D gene unclear. The V gene's germline CDR1 is MNHEY and CDR2 SMNVEV (reference sequence). The CDR3 has 15 amino acids. The V end lost 5 bases, the J end lost 4 bases, and 17 bases lay between the germline ends. The DNA of the CDR3 is TGTGCCAGCAGTAGCCGGACTTCGAGTGGCACTGAAGCTTTCTTT. It is translated as CASSSRTSSGTEAFF.

The rearrangement joins TRBV19 to TRBJ2-2; D is undetermined. V lost 7 bases to trimming and J lost 5 bases, with 17 bases between them. The germline CDR1 and CDR2 sequences are LNHDA and SQIVND (reference sequence). The CDR3 loop spans 15 amino acids. CDR3 sequence: CASKGPAYQTGELFF. CDR3 coding DNA: TGTGCCAGTAAAGGACCGGCTTACCAAACCGGGGAGCTGTTTTTT.

The sample holds a few counts of this clone. This chain connects TRBV19 to TRBJ1-6; possible D gene TRBD1, 6 bases. This CDR3 has 15 residues. V was clipped by 10 bases and J by 5 bases, with 18 bases between them. Germline V gives CDR1 LNHDA, CDR2 SQIVND (reference sequence). The CDR3 is CATVEGGLNNSPLHF. The CDR3 nucleotides are TGTGCCACCGTAGAAGGGGGACTAAATAATTCACCCCTCCACTTT.

The chain uses TRBV30 and TRBJ2-1; D not resolved. The germline V and J ends were trimmed by 3 bases and 9 bases, with 15 bases remaining between them. CDR1 and CDR2 (germline): GTSNPN, SVGIG (reference sequence). CDR3 size: 13 residues. This CDR3 reads CAWRGPPSGEQFF. The CDR3, as DNA: TGTGCCTGGAGGGGCCCCCCGAGTGGTGAGCAGTTCTTC.

In this sample, this clone turned up many times. This chain joins TRBV11-1 and TRBJ2-3; tentatively, D is TRBD1 or TRBD2 (5 bases each). Trimming pared 5 bases from V and 0 bases from J, leaving 15 bases between. The length of the CDR3 is 16 residues. The V gene's germline CDR1 is SGHAT and CDR2 FQDESV (reference sequence). CDR3 coding DNA: TGTGCCAGCAGCCTATTTGGGACGGAGAGCACAGATACGCAGTATTTT. Translation: CASSLFGTESTDTQYF. Based on the CDR3 plus reference TRBV11-1 and TRBJ2-3, the full variable domain is EAEVAQSPRYKITEKSQAVAFWCDPISGHATLYWYRQILGQGPELLVQFQDESVVDDSQLPKDRFSAERLKGVDSTLKIQPAELGDSAMYLCASSLFGTESTDTQYFGPGTRLTVL.

This clone is classed as medium-sized. Sequence at one end of the junction differs from germline and may be a read error. This chain connects TRBV2 to TRBJ2-3; D possibly corresponds to TRBD1 (5 bases). This CDR3 has 14 residues. Germline V lookup: CDR1 SNHLY, CDR2 FYNNEI. The CDR3 sequence: CASSEAVGADTQYF. For the CDR3, the DNA is TGTGCCAGCAGCGAAGCAGTAGGGGCGGATACGCAGTATTTT.

This clone was counted at least ten times. The rearrangement links TRBV6-2 or TRBV6-3 to TRBJ2-5, with D perhaps matching TRBD1 (6 bases). V was shortened by 7 bases and J by 1 base, with 13 bases between the two germline ends. Germline CDR1 is MNHEY and CDR2 is SVGEGT. The CDR3 length is 14 residues. CDR3 DNA: TGTGCCAGCACCATAACAGGGTTCCAAGAGACCCAGTACTTC. Translation: CASTITGFQETQYF.

This clone was seen a few times. This sequence joins TRBV20-1 and TRBJ2-3; the D is unclear. V was pared by 6 bases and J by 5 bases, with 15 bases between. The CDR3 totals 13 residues. Germline assignment: CDR1 DFQATT and CDR2 SNEGSKA (reference sequence). CDR3 nucleotides: TGCAGTGCGTCAACCGGGCCCCAAGATACGCAGTATTTT. Encoded protein: CSASTGPQDTQYF.

This clone came up many times. This sequence joins TRBV5-6 and TRBJ1-6; D may be TRBD1 (5 bases). The CDR3 sequence is 16 residues long. Germline CDR1 and CDR2: SGHDT and YYEEEE. V was shortened by 0 bases and J by 10 bases, with 17 bases between the two germline ends. CDR3 sequence: CASSLVSGRVLSPLHF. In DNA form, the CDR3 reads TGTGCCAGCAGCTTGGTTTCGGGCAGGGTCTTATCACCCCTCCACTTT.

In its sample, this clone was seen a few times. V usage is TRBV28 and J usage is TRBJ1-3; 8 nucleotides match TRBD1. The CDR3 consists of 17 residues. Germline CDR1 reads MDHEN; CDR2 reads SYDVKM. V lost 4 bases and J lost 3; bases outside the gene matches: 11. This CDR3 reads CASSSRTGTSGGNTIYF. CDR3 DNA: TGTGCCAGCAGTTCTCGGACAGGGACAAGTGGTGGAAACACCATATATTTT.

The genes are TRBV12-3 or TRBV12-4 and TRBJ1-1, with 7 nucleotides matching TRBD1. V lost 5 bases and J lost 0; bases outside the gene matches: 9. The CDR3 consists of 16 residues. The CDR3 protein is CASSKQGRLMNTEAFF. As DNA, the CDR3 is TGTGCCAGCAGTAAACAGGGGCGCCTAATGAACACTGAAGCTTTCTTT.

This clone was found many times. The same CDR3 also results from other DNA sequences found in this sample. The chain has TRBV5-1 and TRBJ2-4; 9 bases match TRBD2. The J segment lost 5 bases and the V segment lost 0 bases, leaving 3 bases of the junction unmatched. The CDR3 length is 15 residues. Germline lookup yields CDR1 SGHRS and CDR2 YFSETQ. The CDR3: CASSLGASGENIQYF. CDR3 coding DNA: TGCGCCAGCAGCTTGGGGGCTAGCGGGGAAAACATTCAGTACTTC.

The chain joins TRBV9 to TRBJ2-6, with 7 bases lining up with TRBD1. Losses at the gene ends were 4 bases for V and 0 bases for J; bases not matched to a gene: 10. CDR1 is SGDLS, CDR2 YYNGEE, per germline. The CDR3 sequence is 18 residues long. The CDR3 sequence is CASSTWDRASSGANVLTF. DNA for the CDR3: TGTGCCAGCAGCACCTGGGACAGAGCATCCTCTGGGGCCAACGTCCTGACTTTC.

V is TRBV20-1 and J is TRBJ2-1, with 11 bases fitting TRBD1. Per germline, CDR1 DFQATT and CDR2 SNEGSKA (reference sequence). CDR3 length: 14 residues. The V segment lost 5 bases and the J segment 3 bases; nucleotides outside the gene matches: 3. The CDR3 DNA sequence: TGCAGTGCTTTGGACAGGGGGCACTACAATGAGCAGTTCTTC. This gives the protein CSALDRGHYNEQFF.

Ten or more counts support this clone. As the CDR3 is not closed by the conserved phenylalanine or tryptophan, this likely results from a read error. This chain joins TRBV20-1 and TRBJ2-1; 12 bases agree with TRBD2. Germline values: CDR1 DFQATT, CDR2 SNEGSKA (reference sequence). The CDR3 is 16 residues long. V was pared by 3 bases and J by 4 bases, with 7 bases of the junction left unmatched. CDR3 in amino acids: CSASDPSGGAYNEQFL. The CDR3 bases are TGCAGTGCTAGCGACCCTAGCGGGGGGGCATACAATGAGCAGTTCCTC.

V usage is TRBV20-1 and J usage is TRBJ1-2, with 7 bases lining up with TRBD1. Germline values: CDR1 DFQATT, CDR2 SNEGSKA (reference sequence). Germline trimming cut 6 bases from V and 2 bases from J; bases unmatched to any gene: 15. This CDR3 spans 16 amino acids. As DNA, the CDR3 is TGCAGTGCGAAAGGGACAGCTGGGAATCTCAACTATGGCTACACCTTC. Protein: CSAKGTAGNLNYGYTF.

The chain uses TRBV6-1 and TRBJ1-1; TRBD1 aligns across 9 bases. The germline V gene encodes CDR1 MNHNS and CDR2 SASEGT. After removal of 8 bases from V and 3 bases from J, the junction contained 10 bases not matched to a gene. This CDR3 is built from 15 residues. For the CDR3, the DNA is TGTGCCAGCTCCCCTTTCCGGGACAGGGACACTGAAGCTTTCTTT. Its translation is CASSPFRDRDTEAFF.

This clone was found a few times. This chain connects TRBV6-1 to TRBJ1-5; D is possibly TRBD1 (6 bases). Germline V gene lookup returns CDR1 MNHNS and CDR2 SASEGT. The CDR3 length is 14 residues. V shed 7 bases and J shed 3 bases, with 13 bases lying between them. CDR3 bases: TGTGCCAGCACCCCGACAGGCCTCAATCAGCCCCAGCATTTT. Protein product: CASTPTGLNQPQHF.

This chain connects TRBV20-1 to TRBJ2-7, with a tentative D call TRBD1 (6 bases). The CDR3 runs to 13 residues. V lost 4 bases to trimming and J lost 4 bases, with 14 bases between them. CDR1 and CDR2 (germline): DFQATT, SNEGSKA (reference sequence). The CDR3 is CSAITDREYEQYF. CDR3 coding DNA: TGCAGTGCTATAACGGACAGAGAGTACGAGCAGTACTTC.